This T cell receptor (beta chain) was observed in a study of blood T cells in healthy people across ages. Study-level background: The capture of about one barcoded beta molecule per two T cells was achieved by template switching. Study-level results: A strong correlation was found between TCR beta diversity and the percentage of naive T cells.

As concerns this clonotype: The antigen remains unidentified.

Per germline, CDR1 ENHRY and CDR2 SYGVKD. Trimming removed 3 bases from V and 13 bases from J, with 16 bases in between. The CDR3 sequence is 13 residues long. A second PCR, run for 7 to 11 cycles, used a sample-barcoded 5' primer plus a J-beta primer mix. Researchers report that a template-switch adaptor with 12 random nucleotides tagged each cDNA molecule. Per sample, CDR3-containing paired-end reads numbered at least 2.5 million. TCRdb reanalysed the 5' RACE reads using MiXCR and keeps one entry per CDR3 protein. The sample yields hundreds of thousands of distinct CDR3 sequences, 58% seen once. The rearrangement links TRBV10-3 to TRBJ2-4; a possible D gene is TRBD2 (6 bases). Source material: blood. This clonotype was sampled from a man between 25 and 39 years old in good health. CDR3 amino acids: CAISDSYGGEQYF. CDR3 bases: TGTGCCATCAGTGACTCCTACGGGGGAGAGCAGTACTTC.